The sample holds a few counts of the clone carrying this T cell receptor (beta chain). Antigen unknown. The data stem from a study of T cell repertoires in cytomegalovirus infection. Study as a whole: Recently identified HLA-C-restricted CMV epitopes and well-studied HLA-B-restricted CMV epitopes were used by the study.

TCRdb re-called the reads through MiXCR, storing one row per CDR3 protein. The sample consists of 550,000 to 700,000 distinct CDR3 sequences, about 40% of them appearing once. CDR1 and CDR2 from the germline V gene are MNHNS and SASEGT. V lost 8 bases to trimming and J lost 0 bases; unmatched junction nucleotides: 10. This CDR3 has 16 amino acids. V usage is TRBV6-1 and J usage is TRBJ2-1; 7 bases line up with TRBD2. The input for sequencing was cultured PBMCs, taken from culture after CMV antigen stimulation. The sequence came from a human donor in good health (CMV status not recorded). Some clones in this sample may be carry-over from other donors' samples. Here the CDR3 DNA reads TGTGCCAGCTCTCGGGGAGGGGCGATCTCCTACAATGAGCAGTTCTTC. Protein product: CASSRGGAISYNEQFF.